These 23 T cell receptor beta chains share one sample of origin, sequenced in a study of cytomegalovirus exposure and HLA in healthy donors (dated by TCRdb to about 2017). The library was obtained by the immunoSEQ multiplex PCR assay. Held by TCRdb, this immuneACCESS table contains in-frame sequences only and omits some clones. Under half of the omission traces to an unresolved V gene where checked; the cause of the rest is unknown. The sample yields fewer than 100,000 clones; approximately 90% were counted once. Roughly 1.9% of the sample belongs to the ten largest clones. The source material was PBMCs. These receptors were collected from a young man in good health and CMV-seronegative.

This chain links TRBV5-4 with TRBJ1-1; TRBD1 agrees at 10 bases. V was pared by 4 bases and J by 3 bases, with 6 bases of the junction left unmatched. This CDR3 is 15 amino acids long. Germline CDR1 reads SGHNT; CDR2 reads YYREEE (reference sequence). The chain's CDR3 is CASSPTGGADTEAFF. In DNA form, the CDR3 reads TGTGCCAGCAGCCCGACAGGGGGCGCGGACACTGAAGCTTTCTTT.

The CDR3 DNA follows: TGTGCCTGGAGTCGAGGCGGTGGCAGGGATAGGTACGAGCAGTACTTC. Its translation is CAWSRGGGRDRYEQYF. This chain joins TRBV30 and TRBJ2-7, with D perhaps matching TRBD1 (5 bases). Trimming stripped 2 bases from V and 4 bases from J, with 21 bases between. The CDR3 is 16 residues long. Germline-derived CDR1 and CDR2 are GTSNPN and SVGIG (reference sequence).

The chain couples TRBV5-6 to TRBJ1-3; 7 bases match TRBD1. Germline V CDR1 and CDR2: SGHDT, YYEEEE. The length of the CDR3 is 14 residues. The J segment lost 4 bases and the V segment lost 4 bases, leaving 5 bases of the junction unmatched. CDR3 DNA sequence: TGTGCCAGCAGCAGACAGGGATCAGGAAACACCATATATTTT. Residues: CASSRQGSGNTIYF.

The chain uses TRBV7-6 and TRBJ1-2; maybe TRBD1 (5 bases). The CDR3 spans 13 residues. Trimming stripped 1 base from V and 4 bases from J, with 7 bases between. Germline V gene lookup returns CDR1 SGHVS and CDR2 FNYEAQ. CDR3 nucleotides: TGTGCCAGCAGCTTAGGCAGGGCCTATGGCTACACCTTC. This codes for CASSLGRAYGYTF.

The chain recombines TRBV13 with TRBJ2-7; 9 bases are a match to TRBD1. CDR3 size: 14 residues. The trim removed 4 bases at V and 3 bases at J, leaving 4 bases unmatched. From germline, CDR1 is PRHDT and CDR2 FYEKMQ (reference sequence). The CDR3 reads CASSSGTGIYEQYF. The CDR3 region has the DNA TGTGCCAGCAGCTCCGGGACAGGGATCTACGAGCAGTACTTC.

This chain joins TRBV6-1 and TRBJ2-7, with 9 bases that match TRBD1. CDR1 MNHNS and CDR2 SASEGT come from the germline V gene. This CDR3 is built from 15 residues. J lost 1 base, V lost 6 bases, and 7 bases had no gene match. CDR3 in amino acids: CASRREDRGSYEQYF. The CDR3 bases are TGTGCCAGCAGGAGAGAGGACAGGGGATCCTACGAGCAGTACTTC.

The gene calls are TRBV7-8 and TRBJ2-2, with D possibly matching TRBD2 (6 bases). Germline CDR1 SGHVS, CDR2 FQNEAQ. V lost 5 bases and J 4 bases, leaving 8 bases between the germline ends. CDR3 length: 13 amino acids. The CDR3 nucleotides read TGTGCCAGCAGCGCCGGGGGCACCGGGGAGCTGTTTTTT. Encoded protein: CASSAGGTGELFF.

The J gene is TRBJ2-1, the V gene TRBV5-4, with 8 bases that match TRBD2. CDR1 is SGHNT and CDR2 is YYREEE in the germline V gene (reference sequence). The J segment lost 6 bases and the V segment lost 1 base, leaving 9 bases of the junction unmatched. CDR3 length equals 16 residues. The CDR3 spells CASSLTGSGGSNEQFF. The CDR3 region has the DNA TGTGCCAGCAGCTTGACGGGGTCGGGGGGGAGCAATGAGCAGTTCTTC.

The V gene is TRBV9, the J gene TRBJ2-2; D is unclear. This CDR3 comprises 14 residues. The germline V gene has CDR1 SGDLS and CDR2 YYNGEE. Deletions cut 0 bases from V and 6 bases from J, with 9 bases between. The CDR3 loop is CASSVEWLAGELFF. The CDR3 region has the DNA TGTGCCAGCAGCGTAGAGTGGTTAGCCGGGGAGCTGTTTTTT.

The CDR3 DNA reads as TGTGCCATCAGTGAGCCAGGGACTAGCGGGCCTTCCTACGAGCAGTACTTC. Its translation is CAISEPGTSGPSYEQYF. The chain joins TRBV10-3 to TRBJ2-7; the match to TRBD2 covers 12 bases. The CDR3 sequence is 17 residues long. V gave up 2 bases and J gave up 1 base; unmatched junction bases: 6. The germline V gene has CDR1 ENHRY and CDR2 SYGVKD.

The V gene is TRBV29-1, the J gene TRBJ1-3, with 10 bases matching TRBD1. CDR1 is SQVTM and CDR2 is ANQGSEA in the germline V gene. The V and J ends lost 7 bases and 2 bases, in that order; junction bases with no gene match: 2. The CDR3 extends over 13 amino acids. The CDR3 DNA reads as TGCAGCGGAGGACAGGGGGCTGGAAACACCATATATTTT. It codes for CSGGQGAGNTIYF.

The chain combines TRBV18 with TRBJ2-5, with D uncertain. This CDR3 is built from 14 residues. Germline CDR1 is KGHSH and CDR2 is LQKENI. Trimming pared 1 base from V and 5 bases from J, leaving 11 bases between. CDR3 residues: CASSPRRSAETQYF. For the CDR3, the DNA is TGTGCCAGCTCACCACGGAGAAGCGCGGAGACCCAGTACTTC.

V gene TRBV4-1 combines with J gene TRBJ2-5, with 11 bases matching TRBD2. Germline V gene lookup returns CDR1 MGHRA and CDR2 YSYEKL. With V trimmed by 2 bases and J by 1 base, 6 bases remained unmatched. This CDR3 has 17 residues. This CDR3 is CASSQRILAGVQETQYF. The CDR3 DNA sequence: TGCGCCAGCAGCCAACGAATACTAGCGGGAGTCCAAGAGACCCAGTACTTC.

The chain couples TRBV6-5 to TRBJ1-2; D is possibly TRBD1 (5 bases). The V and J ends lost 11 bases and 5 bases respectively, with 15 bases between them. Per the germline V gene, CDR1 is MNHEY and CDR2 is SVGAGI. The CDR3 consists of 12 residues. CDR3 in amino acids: CAAGGSLYGYTF. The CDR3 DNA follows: TGTGCCGCCGGGGGGAGCTTATATGGCTACACCTTC.

The DNA of the CDR3 is TGTGCCAGCCGACTCGGGATCGCGAACACCGGGGAGCTGTTTTTT. Residues: CASRLGIANTGELFF. V usage is TRBV2 and J usage is TRBJ2-2, with D possibly matching TRBD2 (5 bases). CDR3 size: 15 residues. The germline gives CDR1 SNHLY, CDR2 FYNNEI. The ends were cut back, 8 bases at V and 0 bases at J, with 13 bases in the middle.

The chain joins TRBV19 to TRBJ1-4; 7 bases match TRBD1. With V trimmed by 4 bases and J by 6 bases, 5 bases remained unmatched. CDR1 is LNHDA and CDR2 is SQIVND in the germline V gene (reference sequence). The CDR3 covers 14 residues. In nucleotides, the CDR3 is TGTGCCAGTAGTAGTCGAACAGGGGATGAAAAACTGTTTTTT. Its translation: CASSSRTGDEKLFF. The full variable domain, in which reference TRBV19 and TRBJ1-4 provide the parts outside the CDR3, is DGGITQSPKYLFRKEGQNVTLSCEQNLNHDAMYWYRQDPGQGLRLIYYSQIVNDFQKGDIAEGYSVSREKKESFPLTVTSAQKNPTAFYLCASSSRTGDEKLFFGSGTQLSVL.

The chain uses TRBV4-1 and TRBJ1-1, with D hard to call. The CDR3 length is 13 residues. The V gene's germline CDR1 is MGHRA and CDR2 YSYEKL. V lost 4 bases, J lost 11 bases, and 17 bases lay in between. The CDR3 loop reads CASSPRSTSGAFF. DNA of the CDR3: TGCGCCAGCAGCCCTAGATCTACCTCGGGGGCTTTCTTT.

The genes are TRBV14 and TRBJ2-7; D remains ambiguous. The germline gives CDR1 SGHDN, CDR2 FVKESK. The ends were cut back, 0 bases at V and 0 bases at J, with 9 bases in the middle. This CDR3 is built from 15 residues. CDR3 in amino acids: CASSQDASSSYEQYF. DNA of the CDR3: TGTGCCAGCAGCCAAGATGCCTCGAGCTCCTACGAGCAGTACTTC.

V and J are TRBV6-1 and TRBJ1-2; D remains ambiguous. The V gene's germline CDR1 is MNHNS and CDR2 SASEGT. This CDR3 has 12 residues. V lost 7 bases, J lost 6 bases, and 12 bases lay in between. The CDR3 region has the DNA TGTGCCAGCAACGGGAACTCTGATGGCTACACCTTC. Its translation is CASNGNSDGYTF.

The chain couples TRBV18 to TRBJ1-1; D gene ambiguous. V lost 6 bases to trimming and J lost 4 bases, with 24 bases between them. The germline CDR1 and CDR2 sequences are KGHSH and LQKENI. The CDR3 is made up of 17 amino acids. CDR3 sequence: CASSPFSAGSPGTEAFF. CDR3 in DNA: TGTGCCAGCTCCCCTTTTTCAGCGGGTTCCCCTGGCACTGAAGCTTTCTTT.

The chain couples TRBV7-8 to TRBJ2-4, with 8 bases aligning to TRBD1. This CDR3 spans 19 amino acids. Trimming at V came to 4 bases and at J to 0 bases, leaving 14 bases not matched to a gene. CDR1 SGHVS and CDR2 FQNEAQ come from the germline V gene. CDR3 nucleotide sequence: TGTGCCAGCAGCTCCAGTCGGGACAGGAGTTCTTTAGCCAAAAACATTCAGTACTTC. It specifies CASSSSRDRSSLAKNIQYF.

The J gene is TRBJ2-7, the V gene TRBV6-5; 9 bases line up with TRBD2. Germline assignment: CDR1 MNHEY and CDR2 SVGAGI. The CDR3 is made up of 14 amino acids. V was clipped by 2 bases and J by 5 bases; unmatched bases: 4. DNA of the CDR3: TGTGCCAGCAGTTACCTTGCGGGAGGGCACGAGCAGTACTTC. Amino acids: CASSYLAGGHEQYF.

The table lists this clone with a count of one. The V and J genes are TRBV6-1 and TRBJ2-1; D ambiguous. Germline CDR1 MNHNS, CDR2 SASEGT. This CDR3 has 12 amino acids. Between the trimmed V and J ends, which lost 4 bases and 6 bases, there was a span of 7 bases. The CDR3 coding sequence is TGTGCCAGCAGTGCCATCCCCAATGAGCAGTTCTTC. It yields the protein CASSAIPNEQFF.